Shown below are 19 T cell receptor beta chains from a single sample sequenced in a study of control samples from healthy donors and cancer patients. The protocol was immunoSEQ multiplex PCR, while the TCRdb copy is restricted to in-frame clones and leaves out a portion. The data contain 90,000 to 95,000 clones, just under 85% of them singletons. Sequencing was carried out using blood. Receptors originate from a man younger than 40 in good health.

CDR3 loop: CASSTVRDSPLHF. DNA for the CDR3: TGTGCCAGTAGTACGGTTAGGGATTCACCCCTCCACTTT. The rearrangement links TRBV19 to TRBJ1-6, with unresolved D. The germline V gene encodes CDR1 LNHDA and CDR2 SQIVND (reference sequence). V was pared by 4 bases and J by 8 bases, with 9 bases between. The CDR3 has 13 residues.

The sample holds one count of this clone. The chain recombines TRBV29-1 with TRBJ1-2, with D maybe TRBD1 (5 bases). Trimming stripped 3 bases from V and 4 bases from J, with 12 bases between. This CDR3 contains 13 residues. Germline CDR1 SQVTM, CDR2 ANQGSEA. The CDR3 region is CSVDLGVIYGYTF. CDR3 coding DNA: TGCAGCGTTGATTTAGGGGTAATCTATGGCTACACCTTC.

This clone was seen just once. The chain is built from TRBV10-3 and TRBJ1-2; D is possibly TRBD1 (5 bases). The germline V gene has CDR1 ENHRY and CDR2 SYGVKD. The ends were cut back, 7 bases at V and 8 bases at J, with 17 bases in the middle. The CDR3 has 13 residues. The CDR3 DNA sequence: TGTGCCATCACCGCCGGGACCGCGGGGGGCTACACCTTC. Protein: CAITAGTAGGYTF.

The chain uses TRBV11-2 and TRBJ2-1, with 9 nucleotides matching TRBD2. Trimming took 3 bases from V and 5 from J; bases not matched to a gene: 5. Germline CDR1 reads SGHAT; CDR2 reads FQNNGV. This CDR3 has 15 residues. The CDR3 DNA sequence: TGTGCCAGCAGCTTGAGCGGGGGGCGGGACAATGAGCAGTTCTTC. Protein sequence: CASSLSGGRDNEQFF.

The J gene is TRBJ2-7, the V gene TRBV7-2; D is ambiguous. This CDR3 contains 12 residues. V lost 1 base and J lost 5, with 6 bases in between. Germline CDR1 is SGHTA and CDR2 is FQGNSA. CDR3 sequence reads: CASSLDYHEQYF. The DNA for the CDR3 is TGTGCCAGCAGCTTAGACTACCACGAGCAGTACTTC.

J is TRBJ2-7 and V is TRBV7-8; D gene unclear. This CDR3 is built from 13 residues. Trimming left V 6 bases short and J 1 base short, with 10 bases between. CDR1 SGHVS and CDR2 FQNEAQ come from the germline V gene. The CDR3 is CASRLTESYEQYF. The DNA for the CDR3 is TGTGCCAGCAGGCTCACGGAATCCTACGAGCAGTACTTC.

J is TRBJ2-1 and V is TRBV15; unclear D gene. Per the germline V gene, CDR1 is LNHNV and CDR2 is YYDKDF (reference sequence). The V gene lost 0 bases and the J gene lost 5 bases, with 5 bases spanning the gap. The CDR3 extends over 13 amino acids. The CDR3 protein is CATSRDPDNEQFF. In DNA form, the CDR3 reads TGTGCCACCAGCAGAGACCCAGACAATGAGCAGTTCTTC. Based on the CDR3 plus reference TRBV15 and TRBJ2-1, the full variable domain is DAMVIQNPRYQVTQFGKPVTLSCSQTLNHNVMYWYQQKSSQAPKLLFHYYDKDFNNEADTPDNFQSRRPNTSFCFLDIRSPGLGDTAMYLCATSRDPDNEQFFGPGTRLTVL.

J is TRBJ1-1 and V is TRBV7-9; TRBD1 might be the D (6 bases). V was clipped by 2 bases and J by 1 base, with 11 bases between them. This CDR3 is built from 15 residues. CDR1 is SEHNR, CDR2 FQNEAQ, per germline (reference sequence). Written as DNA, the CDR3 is TGTGCCAGCAGCTTAAACAGGGCCCAGAACACTGAAGCTTTCTTT. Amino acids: CASSLNRAQNTEAFF.

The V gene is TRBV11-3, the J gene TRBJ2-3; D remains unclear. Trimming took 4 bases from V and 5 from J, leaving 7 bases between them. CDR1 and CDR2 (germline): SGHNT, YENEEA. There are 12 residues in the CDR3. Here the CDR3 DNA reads TGTGCCAGCAGCTATCAAGGAGATACGCAGTATTTT. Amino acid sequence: CASSYQGDTQYF.

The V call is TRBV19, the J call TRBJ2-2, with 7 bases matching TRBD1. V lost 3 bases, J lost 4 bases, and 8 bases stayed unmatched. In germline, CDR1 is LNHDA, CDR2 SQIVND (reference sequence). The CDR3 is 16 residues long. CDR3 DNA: TGTGCCAGTAGTATCCTAGGGGGCTCGTCCACCGGGGAGCTGTTTTTT. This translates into CASSILGGSSTGELFF.

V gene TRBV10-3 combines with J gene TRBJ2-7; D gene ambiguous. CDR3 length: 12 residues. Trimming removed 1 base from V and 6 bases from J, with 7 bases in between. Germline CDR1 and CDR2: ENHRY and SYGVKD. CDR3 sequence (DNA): TGTGCCATCAGTGAGTATGTGGGCGAGCAGTACTTC. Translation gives CAISEYVGEQYF.

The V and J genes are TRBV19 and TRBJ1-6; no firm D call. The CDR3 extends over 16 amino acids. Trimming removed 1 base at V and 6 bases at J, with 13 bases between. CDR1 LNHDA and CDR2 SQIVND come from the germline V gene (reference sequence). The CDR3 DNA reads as TGTGCCAGTAGTATAGCAATGGGATCCGGTAATTCACCCCTCCACTTT. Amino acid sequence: CASSIAMGSGNSPLHF.

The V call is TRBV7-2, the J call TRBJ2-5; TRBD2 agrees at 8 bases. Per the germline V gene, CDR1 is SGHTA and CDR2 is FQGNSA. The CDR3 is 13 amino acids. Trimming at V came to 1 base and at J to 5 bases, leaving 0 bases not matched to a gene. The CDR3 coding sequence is TGTGCCAGCAGCTTAGGCGGGGGGGAGACCCAGTACTTC. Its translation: CASSLGGGETQYF.

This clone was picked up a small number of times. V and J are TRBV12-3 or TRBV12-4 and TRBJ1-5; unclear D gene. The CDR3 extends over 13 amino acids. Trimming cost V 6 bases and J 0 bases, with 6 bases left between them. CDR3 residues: CASSSTSNQPQHF. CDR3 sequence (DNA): TGTGCCAGCAGCTCCACTAGCAATCAGCCCCAGCATTTT.

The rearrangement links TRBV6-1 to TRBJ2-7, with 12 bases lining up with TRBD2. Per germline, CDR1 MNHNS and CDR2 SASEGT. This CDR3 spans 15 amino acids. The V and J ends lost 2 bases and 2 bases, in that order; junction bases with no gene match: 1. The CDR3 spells CASSESSGGAYEQYF. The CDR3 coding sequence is TGTGCCAGCAGTGAATCTAGCGGGGGGGCCTACGAGCAGTACTTC.

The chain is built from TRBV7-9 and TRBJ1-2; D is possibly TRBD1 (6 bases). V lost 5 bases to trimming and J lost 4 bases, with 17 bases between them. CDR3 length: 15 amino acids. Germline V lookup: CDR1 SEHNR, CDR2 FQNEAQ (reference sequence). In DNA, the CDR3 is TGTGCCAGCAGCGTTCAAGGCAGGGGTACCTATGGCTACACCTTC. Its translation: CASSVQGRGTYGYTF.

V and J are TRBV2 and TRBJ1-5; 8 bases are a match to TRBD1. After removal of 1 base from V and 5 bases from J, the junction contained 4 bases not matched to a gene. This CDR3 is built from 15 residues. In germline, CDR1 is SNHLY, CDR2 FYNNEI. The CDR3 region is CASSEDAGGYQPQHF. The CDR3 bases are TGTGCCAGCAGTGAAGACGCAGGGGGCTATCAGCCCCAGCATTTT.

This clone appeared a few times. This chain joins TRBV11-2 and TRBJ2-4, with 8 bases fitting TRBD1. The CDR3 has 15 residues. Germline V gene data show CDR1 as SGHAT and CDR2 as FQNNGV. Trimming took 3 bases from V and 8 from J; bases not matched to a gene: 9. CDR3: CASSFRQGFNDIQYF. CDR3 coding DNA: TGTGCCAGCAGCTTTCGACAGGGGTTTAATGACATTCAGTACTTC.

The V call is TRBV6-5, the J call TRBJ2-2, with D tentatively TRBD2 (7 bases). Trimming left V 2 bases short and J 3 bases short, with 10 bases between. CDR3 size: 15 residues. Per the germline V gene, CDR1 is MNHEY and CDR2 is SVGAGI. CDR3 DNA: TGTGCCAGCAGTTACGGGGGGGCTGACACCGGGGAGCTGTTTTTT. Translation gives CASSYGGADTGELFF.